This paragraph reports one T cell receptor (beta chain). The CDR3 is 20 residues long. The sample comes from a study of CD8+ T cells in alopecia areata. The authors extracted RNA and reverse transcribed it into cDNA as the sequencing template. The method was immunoSEQ multiplex PCR; TCRdb's version includes in-frame clones alone and lacks a portion of them. The data contain more than 130,000 clones, around 82% of them singletons. Stated treatment: oral pan-JAK inhibitor, 5-10 mg twice daily. The sequencing used CD8+ T cells sorted from blood, collected at week 4, from a patient treated with tofacitinib. The receptor was derived from a human donor with alopecia areata. The chain employs TRBV12-1 and TRBJ2-1; the D segment call TRBD2 is taken from the table without a DNA check. TRBV12-1 is annotated as a pseudogene. The DNA of the CDR3 is TGTGCCAGCAGCTTTGCGCTGGAGCTAGCGGGGGGGCCATTCTCGAATGAGCAGTTCTTC. As protein: CASSFALELAGGPFSNEQFF.